A single sample gave rise to the 5 T cell receptor beta chains below, sequenced in a study of blood T cell repertoires in COVID-19. TCRdb's table, derived via immunoSEQ multiplex PCR, lists solely in-frame clones and lacks some. There are approximately 340,000 clones in the sample; more than 70% occur only once, and 2.5% to 3% lies in the top ten. Sequenced sample: peripheral blood. These receptors all come from a man aged 25 to 45 with active or convalescent COVID-19.

The chain recombines TRBV30 with TRBJ1-1; D unresolved. The CDR3 loop spans 11 amino acids. The V end was cut by 4 bases, the J end by 9 bases, with 12 bases between. Germline lookup yields CDR1 GTSNPN and CDR2 SVGIG (reference sequence). CDR3 region: CAWNGEIKAFF. CDR3 sequence (DNA): TGTGCCTGGAACGGGGAAATTAAAGCTTTCTTT.

J is TRBJ2-5 and V is TRBV19; maybe TRBD2 (5 bases). The CDR3 is 14 amino acids. CDR1 and CDR2 (germline): LNHDA, SQIVND (reference sequence). The V end was cut by 7 bases, the J end by 6 bases, with 18 bases between. This CDR3 reads CASMQRGYGKTQYF. As DNA, the CDR3 is TGTGCCAGTATGCAACGGGGTTATGGAAAGACCCAGTACTTC.

A note on this clone: This specimen includes other DNA sequences encoding the same CDR3. The chain is built from TRBV19 and TRBJ2-7; D unresolved. Per the germline V gene, CDR1 is LNHDA and CDR2 is SQIVND (reference sequence). V was cut by 4 bases and J by 3 bases, with 7 bases left in between. This CDR3 spans 12 amino acids. The CDR3 DNA reads as TGTGCCAGTAGTAGTCCGGGCTACGAGCAGTACTTC. It specifies CASSSPGYEQYF.

The V call is TRBV4-1, the J call TRBJ2-7; 13 bases are a match to TRBD2. Trimming removed 0 bases from V and 4 bases from J; junction bases left unmatched: 9. The germline V gene has CDR1 MGHRA and CDR2 YSYEKL. This CDR3 has 18 residues. The CDR3 sequence: CASSQETSGRAYGYEQYF. The CDR3 coding sequence is TGCGCCAGCAGCCAAGAAACTAGCGGGAGGGCCTACGGGTACGAGCAGTACTTC.

CDR3 nucleotide sequence: TGCGCCAGCAGCCAAGGGGTCCTAGCGGGGGGGGAGACCCAGTACTTC. Its protein is CASSQGVLAGGETQYF. The chain combines TRBV4-3 with TRBJ2-5, with TRBD2 matching 12 bases. This CDR3 spans 16 amino acids. The ends lost 1 base at V and 5 bases at J; junction bases unmatched: 5. The germline V gene has CDR1 LGHNA and CDR2 YSLEER.